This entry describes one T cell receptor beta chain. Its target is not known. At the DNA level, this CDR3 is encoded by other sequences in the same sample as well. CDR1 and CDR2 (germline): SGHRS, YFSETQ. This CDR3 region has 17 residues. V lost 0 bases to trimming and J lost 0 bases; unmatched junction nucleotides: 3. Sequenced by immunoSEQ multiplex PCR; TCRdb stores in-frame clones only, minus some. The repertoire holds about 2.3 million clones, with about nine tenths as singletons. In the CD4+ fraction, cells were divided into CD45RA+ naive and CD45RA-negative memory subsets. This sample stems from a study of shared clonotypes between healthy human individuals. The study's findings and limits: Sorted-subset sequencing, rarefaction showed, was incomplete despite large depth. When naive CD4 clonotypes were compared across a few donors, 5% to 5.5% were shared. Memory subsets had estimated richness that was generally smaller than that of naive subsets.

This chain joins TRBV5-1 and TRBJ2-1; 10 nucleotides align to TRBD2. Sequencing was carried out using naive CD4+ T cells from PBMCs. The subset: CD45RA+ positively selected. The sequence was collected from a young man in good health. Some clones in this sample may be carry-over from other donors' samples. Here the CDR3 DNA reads TGCGCCAGCAGCTTGGGTCTAGCGGGGGACTCCTACAATGAGCAGTTCTTC. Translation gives CASSLGLAGDSYNEQFF.